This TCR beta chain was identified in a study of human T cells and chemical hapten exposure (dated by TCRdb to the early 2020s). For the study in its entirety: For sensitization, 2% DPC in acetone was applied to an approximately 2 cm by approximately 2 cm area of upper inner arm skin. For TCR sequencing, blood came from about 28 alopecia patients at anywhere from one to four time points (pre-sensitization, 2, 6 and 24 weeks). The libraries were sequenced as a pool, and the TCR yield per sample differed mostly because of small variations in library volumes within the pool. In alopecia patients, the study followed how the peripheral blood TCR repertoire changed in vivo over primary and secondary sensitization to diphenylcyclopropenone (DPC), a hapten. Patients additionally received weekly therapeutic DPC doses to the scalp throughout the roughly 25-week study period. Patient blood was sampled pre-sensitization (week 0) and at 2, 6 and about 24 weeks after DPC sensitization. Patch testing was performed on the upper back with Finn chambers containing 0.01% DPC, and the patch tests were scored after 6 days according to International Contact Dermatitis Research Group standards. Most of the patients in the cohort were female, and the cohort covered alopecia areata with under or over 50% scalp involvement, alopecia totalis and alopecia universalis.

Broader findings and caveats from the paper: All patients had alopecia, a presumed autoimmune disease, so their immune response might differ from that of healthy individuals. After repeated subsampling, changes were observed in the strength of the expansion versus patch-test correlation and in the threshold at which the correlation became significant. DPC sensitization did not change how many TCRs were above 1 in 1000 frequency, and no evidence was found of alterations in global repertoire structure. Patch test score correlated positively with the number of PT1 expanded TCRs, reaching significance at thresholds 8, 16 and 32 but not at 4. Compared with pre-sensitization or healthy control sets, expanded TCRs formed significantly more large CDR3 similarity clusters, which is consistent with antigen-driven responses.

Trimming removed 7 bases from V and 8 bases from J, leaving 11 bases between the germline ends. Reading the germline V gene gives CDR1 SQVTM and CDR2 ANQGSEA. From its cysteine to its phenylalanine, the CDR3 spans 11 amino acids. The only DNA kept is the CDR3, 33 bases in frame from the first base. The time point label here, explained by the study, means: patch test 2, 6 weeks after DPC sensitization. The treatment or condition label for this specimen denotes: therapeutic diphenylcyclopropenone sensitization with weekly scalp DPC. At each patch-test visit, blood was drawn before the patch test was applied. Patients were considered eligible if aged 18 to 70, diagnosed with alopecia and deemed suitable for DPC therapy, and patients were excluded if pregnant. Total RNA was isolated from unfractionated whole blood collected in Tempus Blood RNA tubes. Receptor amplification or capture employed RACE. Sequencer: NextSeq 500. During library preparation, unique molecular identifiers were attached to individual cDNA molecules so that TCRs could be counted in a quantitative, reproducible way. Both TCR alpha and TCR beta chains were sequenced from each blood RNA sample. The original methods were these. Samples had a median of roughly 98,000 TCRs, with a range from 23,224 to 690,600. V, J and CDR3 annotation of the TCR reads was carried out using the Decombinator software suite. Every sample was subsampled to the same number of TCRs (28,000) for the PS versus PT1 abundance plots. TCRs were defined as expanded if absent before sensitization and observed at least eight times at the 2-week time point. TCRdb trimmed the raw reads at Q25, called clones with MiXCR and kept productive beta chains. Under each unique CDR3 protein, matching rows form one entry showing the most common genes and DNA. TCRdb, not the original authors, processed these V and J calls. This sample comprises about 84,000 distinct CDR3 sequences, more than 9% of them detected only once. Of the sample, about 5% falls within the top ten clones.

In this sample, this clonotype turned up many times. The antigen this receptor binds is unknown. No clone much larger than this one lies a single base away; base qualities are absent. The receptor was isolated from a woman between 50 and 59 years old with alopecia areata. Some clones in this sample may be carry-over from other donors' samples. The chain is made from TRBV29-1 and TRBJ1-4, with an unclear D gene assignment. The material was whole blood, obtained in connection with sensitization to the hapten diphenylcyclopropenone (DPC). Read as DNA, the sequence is TGCAGCGCTGTGGACGGAGAAAAACTGTTTTTT. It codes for CSAVDGEKLFF. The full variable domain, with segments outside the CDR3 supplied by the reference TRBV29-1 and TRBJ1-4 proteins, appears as SAVISQKPSRDICQRGTSLTIQCQVDSQVTMMFWYRQQPGQSLTLIATANQGSEATYESGFVIDKFPISRPNLTFSTLTVSNMSPEDSSIYLCSAVDGEKLFFGSGTQLSVL.